This TCR beta chain was captured in a study of shared clonotypes between healthy human individuals. Sequenced by immunoSEQ multiplex PCR; TCRdb stores in-frame clones only, minus some. The sample carries some 350,000 clones, under 80% recorded once. The authors divided CD4+ cells into CD45RA+ naive and CD45RA-negative memory subsets. This CDR3 comprises 15 residues. The germline CDR1 and CDR2 sequences are LNHDA and SQIVND (reference sequence). Trimming removed 5 bases from V and 0 bases from J; junction bases left unmatched: 4. The sequence was collected from a man between 25 and 39 years old in good health. This chain joins TRBV19 and TRBJ2-3, with 8 bases fitting TRBD2. The sample consisted of memory CD4+ T cells sorted from blood. Documented subset: CD45RA-negative fraction. The CDR3 coding sequence is TGTGCCAGTAGTTTTCTAGCGGGTAGCACAGATACGCAGTATTTT. Protein product: CASSFLAGSTDTQYF.